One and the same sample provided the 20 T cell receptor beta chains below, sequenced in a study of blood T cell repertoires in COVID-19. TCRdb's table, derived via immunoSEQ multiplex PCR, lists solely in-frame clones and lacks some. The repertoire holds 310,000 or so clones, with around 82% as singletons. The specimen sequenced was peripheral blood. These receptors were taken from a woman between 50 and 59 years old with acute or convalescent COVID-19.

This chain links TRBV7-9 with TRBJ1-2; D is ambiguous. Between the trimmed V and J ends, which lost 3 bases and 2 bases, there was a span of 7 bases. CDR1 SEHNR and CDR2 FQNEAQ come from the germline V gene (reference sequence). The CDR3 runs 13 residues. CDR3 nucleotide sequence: TGTGCCAGCAGCTTTAGTCACAACTATGGCTACACCTTC. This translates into CASSFSHNYGYTF.

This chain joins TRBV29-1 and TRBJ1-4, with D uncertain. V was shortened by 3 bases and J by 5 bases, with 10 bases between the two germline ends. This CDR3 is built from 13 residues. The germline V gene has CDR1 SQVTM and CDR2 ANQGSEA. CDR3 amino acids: CSVEEGGNEKLFF. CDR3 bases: TGCAGCGTTGAGGAGGGCGGAAATGAAAAACTGTTTTTT.

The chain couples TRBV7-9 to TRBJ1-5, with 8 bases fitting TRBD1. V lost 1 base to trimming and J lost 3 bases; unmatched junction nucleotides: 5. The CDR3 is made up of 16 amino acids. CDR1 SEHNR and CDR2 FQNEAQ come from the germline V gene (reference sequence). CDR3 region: CASSLGQGANNQPQHF. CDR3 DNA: TGTGCCAGCAGCTTAGGTCAGGGGGCAAACAATCAGCCCCAGCATTTT.

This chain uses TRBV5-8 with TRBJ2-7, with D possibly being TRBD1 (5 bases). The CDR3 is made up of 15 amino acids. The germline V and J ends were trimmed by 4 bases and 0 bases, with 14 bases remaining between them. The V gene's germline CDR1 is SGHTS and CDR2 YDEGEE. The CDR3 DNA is TGTGCCAGCAGCCTCCCGACAGATTTCTCCTACGAGCAGTACTTC. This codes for CASSLPTDFSYEQYF.

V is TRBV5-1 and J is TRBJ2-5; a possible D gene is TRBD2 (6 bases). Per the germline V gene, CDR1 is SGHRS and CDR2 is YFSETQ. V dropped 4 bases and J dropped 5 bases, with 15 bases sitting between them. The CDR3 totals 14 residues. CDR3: CASSRGGVLETQYF. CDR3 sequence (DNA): TGCGCCAGCAGCCGTGGCGGGGTGTTGGAGACCCAGTACTTC.

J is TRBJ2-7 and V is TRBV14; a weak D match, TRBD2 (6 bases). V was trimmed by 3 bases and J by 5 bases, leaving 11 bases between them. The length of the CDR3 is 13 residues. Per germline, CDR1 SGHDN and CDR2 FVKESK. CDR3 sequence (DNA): TGTGCCAGCAGCCAGGCTGGGAGGAACGAGCAGTACGTC. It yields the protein CASSQAGRNEQYV.

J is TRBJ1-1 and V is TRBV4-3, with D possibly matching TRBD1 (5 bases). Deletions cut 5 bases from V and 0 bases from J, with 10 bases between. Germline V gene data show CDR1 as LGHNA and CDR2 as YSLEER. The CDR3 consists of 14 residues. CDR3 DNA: TGCGCCAGCAGCGTCGGACATCTGAACACTGAAGCTTTCTTT. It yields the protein CASSVGHLNTEAFF.

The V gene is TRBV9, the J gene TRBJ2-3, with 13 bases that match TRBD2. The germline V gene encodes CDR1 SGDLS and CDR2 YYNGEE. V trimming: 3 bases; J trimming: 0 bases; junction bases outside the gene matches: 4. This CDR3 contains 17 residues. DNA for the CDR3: TGTGCCAGCAGCGAACTAGCGGGAGGGTTTAGCACAGATACGCAGTATTTT. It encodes CASSELAGGFSTDTQYF.

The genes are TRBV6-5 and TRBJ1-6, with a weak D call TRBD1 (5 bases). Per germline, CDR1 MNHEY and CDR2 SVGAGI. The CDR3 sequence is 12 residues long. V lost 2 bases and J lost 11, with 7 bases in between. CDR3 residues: CASSYRGTPLHF. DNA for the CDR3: TGTGCCAGCAGTTACAGGGGTACACCCCTCCACTTT.

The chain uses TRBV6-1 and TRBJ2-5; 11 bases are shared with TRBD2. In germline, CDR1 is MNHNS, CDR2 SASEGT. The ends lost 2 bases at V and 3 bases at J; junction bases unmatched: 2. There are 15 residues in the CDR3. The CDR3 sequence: CASSELLAGEETQYF. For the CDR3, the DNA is TGTGCCAGCAGTGAACTACTAGCGGGGGAAGAGACCCAGTACTTC.

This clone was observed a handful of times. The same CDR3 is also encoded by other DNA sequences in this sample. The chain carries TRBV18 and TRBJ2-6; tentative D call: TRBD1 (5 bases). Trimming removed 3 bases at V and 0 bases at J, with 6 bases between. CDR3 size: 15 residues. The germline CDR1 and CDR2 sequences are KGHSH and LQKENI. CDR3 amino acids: CASSPDISGANVLTF. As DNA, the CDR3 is TGTGCCAGCTCACCGGACATCTCTGGGGCCAACGTCCTGACTTTC.

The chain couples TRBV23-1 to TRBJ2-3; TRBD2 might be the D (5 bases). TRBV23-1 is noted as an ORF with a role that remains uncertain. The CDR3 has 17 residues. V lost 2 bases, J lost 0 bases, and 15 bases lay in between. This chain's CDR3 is CASSQIARTGSTDTQYF. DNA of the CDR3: TGCGCCAGCAGTCAAATCGCCAGGACGGGAAGCACAGATACGCAGTATTTT.

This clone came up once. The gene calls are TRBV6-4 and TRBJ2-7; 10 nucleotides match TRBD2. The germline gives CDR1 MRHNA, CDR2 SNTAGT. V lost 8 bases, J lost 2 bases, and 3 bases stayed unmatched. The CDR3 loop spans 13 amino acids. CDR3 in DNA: TGTGCCAGCGGAGCGGGAGGGCCCTACGAGCAGTACTTC. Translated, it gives CASGAGGPYEQYF.

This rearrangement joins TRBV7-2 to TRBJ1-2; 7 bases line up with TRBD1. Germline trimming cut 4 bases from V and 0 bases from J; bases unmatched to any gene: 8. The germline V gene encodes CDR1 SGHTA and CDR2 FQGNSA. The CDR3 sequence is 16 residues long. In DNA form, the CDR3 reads TGTGCCAGCAGCTCCGAAGGGACAGAAACTAACTATGGCTACACCTTC. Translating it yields CASSSEGTETNYGYTF.

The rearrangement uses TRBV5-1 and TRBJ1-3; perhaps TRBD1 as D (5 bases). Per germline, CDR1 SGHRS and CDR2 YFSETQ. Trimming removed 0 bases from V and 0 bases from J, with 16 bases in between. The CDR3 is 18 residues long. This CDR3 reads CASSLGGSGRGSGNTIYF. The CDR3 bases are TGCGCCAGCAGCTTGGGTGGCTCTGGTAGGGGCTCTGGAAACACCATATATTTT.

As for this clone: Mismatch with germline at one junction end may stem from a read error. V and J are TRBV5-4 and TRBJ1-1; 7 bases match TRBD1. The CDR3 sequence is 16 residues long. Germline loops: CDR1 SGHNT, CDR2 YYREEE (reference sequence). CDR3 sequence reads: CASSSSGTAMNNEAFF. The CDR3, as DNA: TGTGCCAGCAGCTCATCCGGGACAGCGATGAACAATGAAGCTTTCTTT.

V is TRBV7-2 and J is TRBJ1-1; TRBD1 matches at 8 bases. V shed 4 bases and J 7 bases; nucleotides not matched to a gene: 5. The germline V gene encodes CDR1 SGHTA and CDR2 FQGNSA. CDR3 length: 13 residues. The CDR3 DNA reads TGTGCCAGCAGCTCCCGGACAGGGCTTGAAGCTTTCTTT. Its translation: CASSSRTGLEAFF.

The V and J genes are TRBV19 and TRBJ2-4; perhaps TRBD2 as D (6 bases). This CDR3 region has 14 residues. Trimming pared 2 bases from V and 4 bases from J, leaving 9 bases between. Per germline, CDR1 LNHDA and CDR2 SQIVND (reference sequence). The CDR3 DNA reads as TGTGCCAGTAGTATAAGGAGGGATAAAAACATTCAGTACTTC. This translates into CASSIRRDKNIQYF.

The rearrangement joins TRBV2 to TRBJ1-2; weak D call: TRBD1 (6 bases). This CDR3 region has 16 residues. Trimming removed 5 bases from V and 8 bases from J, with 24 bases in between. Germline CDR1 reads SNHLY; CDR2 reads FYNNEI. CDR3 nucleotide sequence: TGTGCCAGCAGTCAGGAAGCAGGGGCGACCTTTGGGGGCTACACCTTC. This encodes CASSQEAGATFGGYTF.

CDR3: CASRDGLAGGGDTQYF. The CDR3 bases are TGTGCCAGCAGGGACGGACTAGCGGGAGGCGGAGATACGCAGTATTTT. This rearrangement joins TRBV2 to TRBJ2-3; 14 positions agree with TRBD2. The V and J ends lost 6 bases and 5 bases, in that order; junction bases with no gene match: 7. The CDR3 runs to 16 residues. From germline, CDR1 is SNHLY and CDR2 FYNNEI.